This section outlines one TCR beta chain sequence together with its context. The germline V and J ends were trimmed by 4 bases and 0 bases, with 10 bases remaining between them. CDR1 SGHTA and CDR2 FQGNSA come from the germline V gene. CDR3 size: 15 residues. Assay used: immunoSEQ multiplex PCR; TCRdb lists only in-frame clones, some missing. The table shows about 86,000 clones, with around nine tenths occurring only once. Blood draws occurred at baseline, cycle 4 day 1, and cycle 7 day 1. This record belongs to a study of OX40 agonist ivuxolimab in advanced cancers. Turning to the study itself: Age averaged 60 years (range roughly 20 to 90), and more than 80% were male. Earlier anti-PD-1, anti-PD-L1 or anti-CTLA-4 therapy was permitted; 30% to 45% had received some.

This TCR was sampled from an adult with an advanced solid tumor such as melanoma, head and neck, liver or kidney cancer. This chain links TRBV7-2 with TRBJ1-5; D unresolved. The source material was CD4+ or CD8+ T cells sorted from blood, sampled in a trial of the OX40 agonist ivuxolimab. The CDR3 DNA is TGTGCCAGCAGCTATTTCCGTTCTAGCAATCAGCCCCAGCATTTT. Translated, it gives CASSYFRSSNQPQHF.